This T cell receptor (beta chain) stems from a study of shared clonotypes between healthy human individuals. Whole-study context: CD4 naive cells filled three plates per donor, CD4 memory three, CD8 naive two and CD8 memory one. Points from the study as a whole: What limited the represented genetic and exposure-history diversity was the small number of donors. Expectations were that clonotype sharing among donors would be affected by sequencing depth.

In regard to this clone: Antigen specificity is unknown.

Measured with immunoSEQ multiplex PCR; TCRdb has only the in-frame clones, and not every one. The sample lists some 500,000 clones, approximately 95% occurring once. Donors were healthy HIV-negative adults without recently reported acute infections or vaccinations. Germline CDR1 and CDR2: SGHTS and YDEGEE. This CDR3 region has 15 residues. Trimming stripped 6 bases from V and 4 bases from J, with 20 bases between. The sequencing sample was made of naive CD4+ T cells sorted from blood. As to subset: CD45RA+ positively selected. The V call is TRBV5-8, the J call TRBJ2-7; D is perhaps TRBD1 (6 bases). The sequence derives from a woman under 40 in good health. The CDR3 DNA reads TGTGCCAGCAACAAAAATACAGGGACGGCATACGAGCAGTACTTC. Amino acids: CASNKNTGTAYEQYF.